A single sample is the source of the 32 T cell receptor beta chains below, sequenced in a study of blood T cells in healthy people across ages. Through a sample-barcoded 5' primer and a J-beta primer mix, a second PCR was run for about 7 to 12 cycles. A single record per CDR3 protein comes from TCRdb applying MiXCR to the 5' RACE reads. The sample has around 1,600,000 distinct CDR3 sequences; approximately 42% are singletons. Sequenced sample: blood. The receptor source for this set is a woman aged 18-29 years in good health.

The genes are TRBV11-2 and TRBJ1-4; D is unclear. Trimming took 5 bases from V and 4 from J, leaving 14 bases between them. The germline CDR1 and CDR2 sequences are SGHAT and FQNNGV. CDR3 length: 15 amino acids. The DNA of the CDR3 is TGTGCCAGCAGCAGGCGGAATGGGATTAATGAAAAACTGTTTTTT. This sequence encodes CASSRRNGINEKLFF.

This clonotype has only one observation. V and J are TRBV3-1 and TRBJ1-5; D remains unclear. CDR3 size: 13 residues. V was clipped by 1 base and J by 6 bases, with 7 bases between them. CDR1 is LGHDT, CDR2 YNNKEL, per germline (reference sequence). The DNA of the CDR3 is TGTGCCAGCAGCCAAGTTGCGGCTCAGCCCCAGCATTTT. Translated: CASSQVAAQPQHF.

This clonotype appeared a few times. The chain joins TRBV7-2 to TRBJ2-7; perhaps TRBD2 as D (8 bases). The germline V gene encodes CDR1 SGHTA and CDR2 FQGNSA. This CDR3 is 16 amino acids long. V lost 6 bases and J lost 4, with 22 bases in between. DNA of the CDR3: TGTGCCAGCAGTCCGGGGCCGGGAGGGGGCGATTACGAGCAGTACTTC. Translating it yields CASSPGPGGGDYEQYF.

CDR3 residues: CASSLGRVAGELFF. In DNA, the CDR3 is TGTGCCAGCAGCTTAGGCCGGGTCGCCGGGGAGCTGTTTTTT. V is TRBV7-9 and J is TRBJ2-2; D is undetermined. Germline CDR1 SEHNR, CDR2 FQNEAQ (reference sequence). Trimming took 1 base from V and 6 from J, leaving 9 bases between them. The CDR3 runs 14 residues.

V gene TRBV13 combines with J gene TRBJ2-6; no reliable D call. Trimming shortened V by 7 bases and J by 0 bases, and 13 bases separated the two germline ends. The CDR3 extends over 16 amino acids. Germline lookup yields CDR1 PRHDT and CDR2 FYEKMQ (reference sequence). The CDR3 DNA follows: TGTGCCAGCACCCAGAAGGTTAGCTCTGGGGCCAACGTCCTGACTTTC. This codes for CASTQKVSSGANVLTF.

The chain couples TRBV2 to TRBJ2-3, with 7 bases identical to TRBD2. With 7 bases clipped from V and 0 bases from J, the junction kept 7 bases outside the gene matches. CDR3 length: 15 residues. Germline V gene data show CDR1 as SNHLY and CDR2 as FYNNEI. This CDR3 reads CASILPSGSTDTQYF. CDR3 DNA: TGTGCCAGCATCCTGCCTAGCGGAAGCACAGATACGCAGTATTTT.

For the CDR3, the DNA is TGCAGCGTTGAGAAATCCGGGACAGCCAGCTCCTACGAGCAGTACTTC. This sequence encodes CSVEKSGTASSYEQYF. The chain is built from TRBV29-1 and TRBJ2-7; 7 bases align to TRBD1. CDR1 is SQVTM and CDR2 is ANQGSEA in the germline V gene. J lost 0 bases, V lost 3 bases, and 11 bases had no gene match. CDR3 length: 16 residues.

With regard to this clonotype: One end of the junction varies from germline; a read error may be responsible. J is TRBJ1-4 and V is TRBV7-2; D not resolved. CDR1 is SGHTA and CDR2 is FQGNSA in the germline V gene. The CDR3 covers 14 residues. CDR3 loop: CASSLGWGNERLFF. CDR3 nucleotides: TGTGCCAGCAGCCTAGGGTGGGGAAATGAAAGACTGTTTTTT.

CDR3 sequence reads: CASSQYFQGTSYGYTF. The CDR3 nucleotides read TGCGCCAGCAGCCAATATTTCCAGGGCACAAGCTATGGCTACACCTTC. The genes are TRBV4-3 and TRBJ1-2; possibly TRBD1 for D (5 bases). Trimming left V 2 bases short and J 4 bases short, with 17 bases between. CDR3 length equals 16 residues. Germline assignment: CDR1 LGHNA and CDR2 YSLEER.

Written as DNA, the CDR3 is TGTGCCAGCAGCGCCGTGGGGAGCACAGATACGCAGTATTTT. It yields the protein CASSAVGSTDTQYF. The chain joins TRBV9 to TRBJ2-3; no firm D call. Trimming removed 3 bases at V and 0 bases at J, with 8 bases between. The V gene's germline CDR1 is SGDLS and CDR2 YYNGEE. The CDR3 has 14 residues.

This chain connects TRBV7-2 to TRBJ2-7; 11 bases line up with TRBD2. V shed 2 bases and J 7 bases; nucleotides not matched to a gene: 13. Germline loops: CDR1 SGHTA, CDR2 FQGNSA. The CDR3 totals 17 residues. This CDR3 is CASSLIQGIWTSGEQYF. The CDR3 region has the DNA TGTGCCAGCAGCTTAATTCAAGGGATTTGGACTAGCGGGGAGCAGTACTTC.

The rearrangement joins TRBV2 to TRBJ1-1; no definite D call. The CDR3 covers 11 residues. Trimming left V 3 bases short and J 3 bases short, with 2 bases between. Germline V gene lookup returns CDR1 SNHLY and CDR2 FYNNEI. This CDR3 reads CASSEDTEAFF. In nucleotides, the CDR3 is TGTGCCAGCAGTGAGGACACTGAAGCTTTCTTT.

This rearrangement joins TRBV4-3 to TRBJ2-3, with D unclear. The V gene's germline CDR1 is LGHNA and CDR2 YSLEER. With 0 bases removed from V and 7 bases from J, the gap between germline ends came to 8 bases. CDR3 length: 13 residues. Here the CDR3 DNA reads TGCGCCAGCAGCCAAGATATGGGGTATACGCAGTATTTT. This gives the protein CASSQDMGYTQYF.

This chain links TRBV6-6 with TRBJ2-7; 7 nucleotides line up with TRBD1. V was pared by 6 bases and J by 2 bases, with 10 bases of the junction left unmatched. Per germline, CDR1 MNHNY and CDR2 SVGAGI (reference sequence). The CDR3 has 15 residues. The CDR3 is CASRPNRGPTYEQYF. The CDR3 DNA is TGTGCCAGCAGACCGAACAGGGGCCCGACCTACGAGCAGTACTTC.

The V call is TRBV13, the J call TRBJ1-2, with D possibly matching TRBD1 (5 bases). V was shortened by 3 bases and J by 3 bases, with 11 bases between the two germline ends. The CDR3 covers 14 residues. The germline V gene encodes CDR1 PRHDT and CDR2 FYEKMQ (reference sequence). The CDR3 here is CASSFRDADYGYTF. CDR3 bases: TGTGCCAGCAGCTTCCGGGACGCCGACTATGGCTACACCTTC.

This chain links TRBV9 with TRBJ2-2; D not resolved. The V end was cut by 4 bases, the J end by 8 bases, with 9 bases between. Germline V gene data show CDR1 as SGDLS and CDR2 as YYNGEE. The CDR3 has 12 amino acids. The CDR3 sequence: CASSPREGELFF. CDR3 bases: TGTGCCAGCAGCCCAAGAGAAGGGGAGCTGTTTTTT.

This clonotype was detected only once. The chain recombines TRBV19 with TRBJ2-1; 10 bases fit TRBD2. The J call may be wrong; the DNA end is better matched by TRBJ2-7. The CDR3 has 15 residues. The germline CDR1 and CDR2 sequences are LNHDA and SQIVND (reference sequence). CDR3 region: CASSGLAGVGNEQYF. The CDR3 coding sequence is TGTGCCAGTAGCGGCCTAGCGGGAGTTGGAAATGAGCAGTACTTC.

The rearrangement uses TRBV12-3 or TRBV12-4 and TRBJ2-5; the D is unclear. CDR3 size: 15 residues. The V end lost 2 bases, the J end lost 2 bases, and 12 bases lay between the germline ends. CDR3 sequence (DNA): TGTGCCAGCAGTTTACTAAACGCAGGACAAGAGACCCAGTACTTC. This sequence encodes CASSLLNAGQETQYF.

This chain connects TRBV7-2 to TRBJ2-5, with D hard to call. The J call may not be correct, given that the DNA end is closer to TRBJ2-1. From germline, CDR1 is SGHTA and CDR2 FQGNSA. CDR3 length equals 15 residues. The CDR3 nucleotides are TGTGCCAGCAGCCCCGCTCTTTCAGATAAAGAGACCCAGTTCTTC. This gives the protein CASSPALSDKETQFF.

V gene TRBV4-3 combines with J gene TRBJ1-1; D is possibly TRBD1 (6 bases). V was clipped by 0 bases and J by 5 bases, with 10 bases between them. In germline, CDR1 is LGHNA, CDR2 YSLEER. CDR3 length: 14 residues. CDR3 bases: TGCGCCAGCAGCCAAGAGACCAGGGGTACTGAAGCTTTCTTT. It is translated as CASSQETRGTEAFF.

V usage is TRBV9 and J usage is TRBJ2-5, with 9 bases identical to TRBD2. The CDR3 is made up of 16 amino acids. The germline CDR1 and CDR2 sequences are SGDLS and YYNGEE. J was trimmed by 11 bases and V by 0 bases; bases with no gene match: 14. In nucleotides, the CDR3 is TGTGCCAGCAGCGTAGTCGGCGGGGGGGCCACAGGTGAGCAGTACTTC. It encodes CASSVVGGGATGEQYF. The full variable domain, rest sourced from reference TRBV9 and TRBJ2-5, is DSGVTQTPKHLITATGQRVTLRCSPRSGDLSVYWYQQSLDQGLQFLIQYYNGEERAKGNILERFSAQQFPDLHSELNLSSLELGDSALYFCASSVVGGGATGEQYFGPGTRLLVL.

In its sample, this clonotype was seen a few times. The chain carries TRBV4-3 and TRBJ2-1, with TRBD2 matching 7 bases. Germline CDR1 reads LGHNA; CDR2 reads YSLEER. The CDR3 contains 13 residues. V shed 0 bases, J shed 15 bases, and the junction held 8 bases outside the gene matches. Written as DNA, the CDR3 is TGCGCCAGCAGCCAAGATCCAGGACTAGTTGTGTTCTTC. Protein: CASSQDPGLVVFF.

The chain is built from TRBV5-1 and TRBJ2-3; D ambiguous. This CDR3 region has 15 residues. V lost 0 bases and J 2 bases, leaving 10 bases between the germline ends. Germline loops: CDR1 SGHRS, CDR2 YFSETQ. In nucleotides, the CDR3 is TGCGCCAGCAGCTTGGGAGCCCTAAACACAGATACGCAGTATTTT. Translating it yields CASSLGALNTDTQYF.

The DNA for the CDR3 is TGTGCCAGCAGCGTAGGCGGGGGCCGACGCGACACTGAAGCTTTCTTT. Its translation: CASSVGGGRRDTEAFF. This chain connects TRBV9 to TRBJ1-1, with D perhaps TRBD1 (6 bases). Trimming left V 0 bases short and J 3 bases short, with 15 bases between. The CDR3 is made up of 16 amino acids. Per germline, CDR1 SGDLS and CDR2 YYNGEE.

This clonotype has just one count. This may be a read error, as it is one base from a much larger clone. The chain employs TRBV6-6 and TRBJ2-5; D unresolved. CDR3 length equals 13 residues. The germline gives CDR1 MNHNY, CDR2 SVGAGI (reference sequence). The V end lost 0 bases, the J end lost 11 bases, and 13 bases lay between the germline ends. The CDR3 protein is CASSYSQSYGQYF. Here the CDR3 DNA reads TGTGCCAGCAGTTACTCCCAGTCCTACGGGCAGTACTTC.

This clonotype was recorded once. This chain joins TRBV7-3 and TRBJ1-6; no definite D call. The CDR3 spans 13 residues. V was cut by 4 bases and J by 6 bases, with 7 bases left in between. Looked up from germline, CDR1 is SGHTA and CDR2 is FQGTGA. CDR3 DNA sequence: TGTGCCAGCAGCTCAAACCCTAATTCACCCCTCCACTTT. It encodes CASSSNPNSPLHF. The entire variable domain, with the rest obtained from reference TRBV7-3 and TRBJ1-6, is as follows: GAGVSQTPSNKVTEKGKYVELRCDPISGHTALYWYRQSLGQGPEFLIYFQGTGAADDSGLPNDRFFAVRPEGSVSTLKIQRTERGDSAVYLCASSSNPNSPLHFGNGTRLTVT.

The chain employs TRBV29-1 and TRBJ2-2; D gene unclear. Per the germline V gene, CDR1 is SQVTM and CDR2 is ANQGSEA. There are 12 residues in the CDR3. Trimming removed 4 bases from V and 8 bases from J, with 11 bases in between. CDR3 region: CSVAGVVGELFF. The CDR3 region has the DNA TGCAGCGTTGCTGGGGTAGTTGGGGAGCTGTTTTTT.

A few counts support this clonotype. The rearrangement uses TRBV6-5 and TRBJ2-7; 7 bases map to TRBD1. The DNA matches TRBJ2-5 better at its end, which makes the J call doubtful. Per the germline V gene, CDR1 is MNHEY and CDR2 is SVGAGI. The CDR3 consists of 15 residues. The DNA for the CDR3 is TGTGCCAGCAGCTCGTATTGGGACAGCTGGGAGACCCAGTACTTC. Translating it yields CASSSYWDSWETQYF.

Of note for this clonotype: It may be a read error: a sequence one base away is much more abundant. The J gene is TRBJ2-3, the V gene TRBV5-1, with 7 nucleotides matching TRBD1. The CDR3 extends over 14 amino acids. Germline-derived CDR1 and CDR2 are SGHRS and YFSETQ. The CDR3 DNA reads as TGCGCCAGCAGCGAGACAGGGAGCACAGATACGCGGTATTTT. Protein: CASSETGSTDTRYF.

This clonotype has only a few counts. The genes are TRBV20-1 and TRBJ1-2; tentative D call: TRBD1 (5 bases). The CDR3 has 12 residues. The germline V gene has CDR1 DFQATT and CDR2 SNEGSKA (reference sequence). The CDR3: CRSERGEEGYTF. The CDR3 DNA reads TGCCGGAGCGAGAGGGGAGAAGAGGGCTACACCTTC.

The chain recombines TRBV6-2 or TRBV6-3 with TRBJ2-3, with a weak D call TRBD2 (5 bases). Germline CDR1 is MNHEY and CDR2 is SVGEGT. This CDR3 has 12 residues. The ends were cut back, 8 bases at V and 4 bases at J, with 10 bases in the middle. CDR3 amino acids: CASSGFSDTQYF. DNA for the CDR3: TGTGCCAGCTCGGGGTTCTCAGATACGCAGTATTTT.

The chain is built from TRBV30 and TRBJ1-5; D unclear. Trimming shortened V by 5 bases and J by 9 bases, and 11 bases separated the two germline ends. CDR1 and CDR2 (germline): GTSNPN, SVGIG (reference sequence). The CDR3 has 11 amino acids. The CDR3 coding sequence is TGTGCCTGGGGTGATGGAGGGCCCCAGCATTTT. Its protein product is CAWGDGGPQHF.